A single sample gave rise to the 9 T cell receptor beta chains below, sequenced in a study of blood T cell repertoires in COVID-19. Produced via immunoSEQ multiplex PCR; TCRdb's table is partial and in-frame only. This sample has 90,000 or so clones, with approximately 89% found just once. The specimen was peripheral blood. Receptors originate from a human donor in a cohort sampled during active COVID-19.

The rearrangement links TRBV6-4 to TRBJ1-6; D unclear. CDR3 size: 15 residues. Germline lookup yields CDR1 MRHNA and CDR2 SNTAGT. V dropped 6 bases and J dropped 7 bases, with 16 bases sitting between them. Here the CDR3 reads CASSPFRGINSPLHF. The CDR3 DNA is TGTGCCAGCAGCCCCTTTCGGGGTATAAATTCACCCCTCCACTTT.

This clone was seen just once. This chain joins TRBV5-4 and TRBJ2-6; perhaps TRBD2 as D (7 bases). The V gene's germline CDR1 is SGHNT and CDR2 YYREEE (reference sequence). CDR3 length equals 17 residues. V was clipped by 4 bases and J by 2 bases, with 16 bases between them. CDR3: CASSPGGHNTGANVLTF. CDR3 sequence (DNA): TGTGCCAGCAGCCCCGGGGGGCACAACACTGGGGCCAACGTCCTGACTTTC. The complete variable domain, with remaining parts taken from reference TRBV5-4 and TRBJ2-6, reads ETGVTQSPTHLIKTRGQQVTLRCSSQSGHNTVSWYQQALGQGPQFIFQYYREEENGRGNFPPRFSGLQFPNYSSELNVNALELDDSALYLCASSPGGHNTGANVLTFGAGSRLTVL.

The chain carries TRBV4-3 and TRBJ1-2; D remains unclear. The germline V gene encodes CDR1 LGHNA and CDR2 YSLEER. This CDR3 region has 15 residues. V was shortened by 0 bases and J by 5 bases, with 13 bases between the two germline ends. The CDR3 DNA reads as TGCGCCAGCAGCCAAGAGGTTCAAGAGGGTTATGGCTACACCTTC. Translated, it gives CASSQEVQEGYGYTF.

The CDR3 is CASSRQFSGNTIYF. The DNA of the CDR3 is TGTGCCAGCAGCCGACAGTTTTCTGGAAACACCATATATTTT. The chain uses TRBV6-5 and TRBJ1-3, with D possibly matching TRBD1 (5 bases). CDR1 is MNHEY, CDR2 SVGAGI, per germline. Between the trimmed V and J ends, which lost 6 bases and 1 base, there was a span of 10 bases. The CDR3 sequence is 14 residues long.

This clone was seen only once. The chain joins TRBV4-1 to TRBJ2-5; TRBD2 agrees at 10 bases. Per germline, CDR1 MGHRA and CDR2 YSYEKL. The V segment lost 2 bases and the J segment 5 bases; nucleotides outside the gene matches: 8. The CDR3 spans 16 residues. This CDR3 is CASSQQRGGDRETQYF. The CDR3 DNA reads as TGCGCCAGCAGCCAACAGCGGGGGGGCGATCGGGAGACCCAGTACTTC.

In nucleotides, the CDR3 is TGTGCCTGGGGTATTAGAGGGTCCGGTTGGACCACTGAAGCTTTCTTT. Translating gives CAWGIRGSGWTTEAFF. The gene calls are TRBV30 and TRBJ1-1; D is unclear. This CDR3 comprises 16 residues. Germline V gene lookup returns CDR1 GTSNPN and CDR2 SVGIG (reference sequence). The V and J ends lost 5 bases and 4 bases respectively, with 23 bases between them. Supplemented by reference TRBV30 and TRBJ1-1, the full variable domain reads SQTIHQWPATLVQPVGSPLSLECTVEGTSNPNLYWYRQAAGRGLQLLFYSVGIGQISSEVPQNLSASRPQDRQFILSSKKLLLSDSGFYLCAWGIRGSGWTTEAFFGQGTRLTVV.

V usage is TRBV7-9 and J usage is TRBJ1-2, with TRBD1 as a possible D gene (5 bases). V lost 6 bases and J lost 5, with 13 bases in between. Per the germline V gene, CDR1 is SEHNR and CDR2 is FQNEAQ (reference sequence). The CDR3 loop spans 13 amino acids. The CDR3 is CASSSDSSYGYTF. As DNA, the CDR3 is TGTGCCAGCAGTTCTGACAGTTCATATGGCTACACCTTC.

The chain is built from TRBV5-1 and TRBJ2-1; D might be TRBD2 (6 bases). Trimming took 4 bases from V and 0 from J, leaving 14 bases between them. There are 16 residues in the CDR3. Germline V gives CDR1 SGHRS, CDR2 YFSETQ. The DNA for the CDR3 is TGCGCCAGCAGCCCGGGACTCCGAAGCTCCTACAATGAGCAGTTCTTC. This sequence encodes CASSPGLRSSYNEQFF.

This clone showed up just once. This CDR3 reads CASSESSIATNEKLFF. The CDR3, as DNA: TGTGCCAGCAGTGAATCTAGCATTGCAACTAATGAAAAACTGTTTTTT. J is TRBJ1-4 and V is TRBV6-1; D unresolved. Between the trimmed V and J ends, which lost 2 bases and 0 bases, there was a span of 10 bases. CDR1 is MNHNS and CDR2 is SASEGT in the germline V gene. CDR3 length: 16 residues.